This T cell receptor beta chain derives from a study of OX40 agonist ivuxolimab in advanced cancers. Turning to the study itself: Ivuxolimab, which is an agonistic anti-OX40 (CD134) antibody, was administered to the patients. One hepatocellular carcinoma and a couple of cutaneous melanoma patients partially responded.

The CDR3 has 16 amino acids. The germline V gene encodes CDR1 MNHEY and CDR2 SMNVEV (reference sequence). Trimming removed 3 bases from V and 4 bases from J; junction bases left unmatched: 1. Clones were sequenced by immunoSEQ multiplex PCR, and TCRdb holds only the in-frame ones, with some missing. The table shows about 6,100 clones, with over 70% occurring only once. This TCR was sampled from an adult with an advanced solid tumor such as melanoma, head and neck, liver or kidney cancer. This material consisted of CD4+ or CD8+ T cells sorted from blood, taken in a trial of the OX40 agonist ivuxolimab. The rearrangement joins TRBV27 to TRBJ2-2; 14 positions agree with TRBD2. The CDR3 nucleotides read TGTGCCAGCAGTTTGGGGACTAGCGGGAGCACCGGGGAGCTGTTTTTT. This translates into CASSLGTSGSTGELFF.